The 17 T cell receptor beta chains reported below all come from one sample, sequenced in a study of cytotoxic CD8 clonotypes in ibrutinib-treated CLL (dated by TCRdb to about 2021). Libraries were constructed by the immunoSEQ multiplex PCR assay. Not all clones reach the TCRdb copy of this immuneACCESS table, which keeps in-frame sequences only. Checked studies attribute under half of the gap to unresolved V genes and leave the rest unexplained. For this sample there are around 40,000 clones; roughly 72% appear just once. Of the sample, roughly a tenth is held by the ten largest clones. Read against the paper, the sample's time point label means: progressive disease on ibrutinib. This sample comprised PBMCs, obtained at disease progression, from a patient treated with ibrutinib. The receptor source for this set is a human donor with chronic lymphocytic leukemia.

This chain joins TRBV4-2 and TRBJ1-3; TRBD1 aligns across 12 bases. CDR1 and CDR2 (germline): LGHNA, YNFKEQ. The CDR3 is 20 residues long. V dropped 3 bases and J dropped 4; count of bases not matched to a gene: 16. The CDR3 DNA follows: TGTGCCAGCAGCCATACGCCGGGACAGGGGGCGCGATTTTCGGGAAACACCATATATTTT. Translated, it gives CASSHTPGQGARFSGNTIYF.

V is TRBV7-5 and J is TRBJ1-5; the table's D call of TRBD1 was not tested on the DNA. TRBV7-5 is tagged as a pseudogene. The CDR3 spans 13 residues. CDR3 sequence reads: CVRVRYSNQPQHF. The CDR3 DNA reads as TGTGTCAGAGTCAGGTATAGCAATCAGCCCCAGCATTTT.

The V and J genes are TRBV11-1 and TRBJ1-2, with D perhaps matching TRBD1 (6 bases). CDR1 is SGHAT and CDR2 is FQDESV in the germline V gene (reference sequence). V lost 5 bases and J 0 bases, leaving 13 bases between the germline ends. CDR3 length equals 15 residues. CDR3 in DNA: TGTGCCAGCAGCGGAGACAGGACCTCTAACTATGGCTACACCTTC. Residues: CASSGDRTSNYGYTF.

CDR3 residues: CASSTYGTFYEQYF. For the CDR3, the DNA is TGTGCCAGTAGTACCTACGGGACTTTCTACGAGCAGTACTTC. The V gene is TRBV19, the J gene TRBJ2-7; TRBD2 might be the D (6 bases). Trimming left V 4 bases short and J 3 bases short, with 13 bases between. The CDR3 covers 14 residues. Looked up from germline, CDR1 is LNHDA and CDR2 is SQIVND (reference sequence).

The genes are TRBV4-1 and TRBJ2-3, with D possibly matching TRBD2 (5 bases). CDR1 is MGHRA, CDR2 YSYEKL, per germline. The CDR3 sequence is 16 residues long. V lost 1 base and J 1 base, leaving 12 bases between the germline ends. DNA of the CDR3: TGCGCCAGCAGCCAAGTAACGGGGTACGGCACAGATACGCAGTATTTT. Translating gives CASSQVTGYGTDTQYF.

The CDR3 region is CASRLEYNEQFF. The CDR3 DNA reads as TGTGCCAGCAGACTAGAATACAATGAGCAGTTCTTC. This rearrangement joins TRBV7-2 to TRBJ2-1, with TRBD2 as a possible D gene (5 bases). The length of the CDR3 is 12 residues. Germline assignment: CDR1 SGHTA and CDR2 FQGNSA. V was pared by 6 bases and J by 4 bases, with 7 bases between.

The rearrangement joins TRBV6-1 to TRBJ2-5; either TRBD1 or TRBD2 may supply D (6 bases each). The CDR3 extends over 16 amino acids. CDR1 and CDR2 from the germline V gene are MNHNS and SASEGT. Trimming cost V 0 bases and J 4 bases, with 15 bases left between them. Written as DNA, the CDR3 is TGTGCCAGCAGTGAAGCGGGGGCCCGGAGGGGAGAGACCCAGTACTTC. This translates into CASSEAGARRGETQYF.

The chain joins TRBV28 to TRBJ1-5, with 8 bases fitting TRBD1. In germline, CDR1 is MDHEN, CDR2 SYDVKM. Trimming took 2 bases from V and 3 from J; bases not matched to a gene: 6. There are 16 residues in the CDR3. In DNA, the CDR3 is TGTGCCAGCAGTTTAAAGGACAGGGCCCCCAATCAGCCCCAGCATTTT. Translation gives CASSLKDRAPNQPQHF.

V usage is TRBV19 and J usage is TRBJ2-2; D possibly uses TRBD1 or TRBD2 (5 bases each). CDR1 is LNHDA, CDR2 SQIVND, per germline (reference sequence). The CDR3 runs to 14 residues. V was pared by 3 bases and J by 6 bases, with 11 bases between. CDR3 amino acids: CASSIPRGAGELFF. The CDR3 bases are TGTGCCAGTAGTATCCCCCGAGGGGCCGGGGAGCTGTTTTTT.

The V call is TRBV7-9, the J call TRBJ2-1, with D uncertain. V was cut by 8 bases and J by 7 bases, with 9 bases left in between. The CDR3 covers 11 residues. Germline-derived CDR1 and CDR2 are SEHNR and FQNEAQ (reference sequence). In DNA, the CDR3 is TGTGCCAGCGAAAAACGGAATGAGCAGTTCTTC. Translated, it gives CASEKRNEQFF.

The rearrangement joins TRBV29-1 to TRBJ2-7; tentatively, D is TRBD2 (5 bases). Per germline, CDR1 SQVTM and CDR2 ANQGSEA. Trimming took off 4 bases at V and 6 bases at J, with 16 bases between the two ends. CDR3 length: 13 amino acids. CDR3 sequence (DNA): TGCAGCGTTGTGCTCCCGGGGTTGGTCGAGCAGTACTTC. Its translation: CSVVLPGLVEQYF.

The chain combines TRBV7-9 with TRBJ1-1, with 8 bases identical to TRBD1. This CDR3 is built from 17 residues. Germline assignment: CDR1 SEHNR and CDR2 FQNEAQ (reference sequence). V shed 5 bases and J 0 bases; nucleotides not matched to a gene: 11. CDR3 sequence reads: CASSGKTGEGLNTEAFF. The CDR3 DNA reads TGTGCCAGCAGCGGGAAGACAGGGGAGGGCTTGAACACTGAAGCTTTCTTT.

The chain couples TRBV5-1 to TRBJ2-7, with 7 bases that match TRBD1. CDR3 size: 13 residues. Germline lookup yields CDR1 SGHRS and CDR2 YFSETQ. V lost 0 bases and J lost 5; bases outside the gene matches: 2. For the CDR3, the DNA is TGCGCCAGCAGCTTGGTAGGGGGCGACGAGCAGTACTTC. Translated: CASSLVGGDEQYF.

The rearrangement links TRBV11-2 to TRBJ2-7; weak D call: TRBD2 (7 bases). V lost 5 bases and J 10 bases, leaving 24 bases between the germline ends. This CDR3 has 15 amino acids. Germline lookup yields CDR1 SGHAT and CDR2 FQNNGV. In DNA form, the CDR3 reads TGTGCCAGCAGCCTGATGGGGGAGGGCCCCAGGGGACAGTACTTC. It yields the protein CASSLMGEGPRGQYF.

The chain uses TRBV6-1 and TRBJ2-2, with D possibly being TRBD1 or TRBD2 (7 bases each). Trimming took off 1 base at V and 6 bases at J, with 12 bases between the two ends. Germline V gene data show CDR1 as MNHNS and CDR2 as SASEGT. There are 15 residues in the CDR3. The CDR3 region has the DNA TGTGCCAGCAGTGAAGTCAGGGGGGGACCCGGGGAGCTGTTTTTT. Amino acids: CASSEVRGGPGELFF.

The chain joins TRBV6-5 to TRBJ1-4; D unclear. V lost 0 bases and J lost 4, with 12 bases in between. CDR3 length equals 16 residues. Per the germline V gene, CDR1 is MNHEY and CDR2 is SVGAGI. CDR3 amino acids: CASSYSIRAVNEKLFF. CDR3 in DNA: TGTGCCAGCAGTTACTCGATTAGGGCCGTTAATGAAAAACTGTTTTTT.

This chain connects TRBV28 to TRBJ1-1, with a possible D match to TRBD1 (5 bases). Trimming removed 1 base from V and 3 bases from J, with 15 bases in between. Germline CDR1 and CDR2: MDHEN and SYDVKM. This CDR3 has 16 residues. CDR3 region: CASSLSRAGGDTEAFF. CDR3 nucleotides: TGTGCCAGCAGTTTATCCAGGGCTGGGGGAGACACTGAAGCTTTCTTT.